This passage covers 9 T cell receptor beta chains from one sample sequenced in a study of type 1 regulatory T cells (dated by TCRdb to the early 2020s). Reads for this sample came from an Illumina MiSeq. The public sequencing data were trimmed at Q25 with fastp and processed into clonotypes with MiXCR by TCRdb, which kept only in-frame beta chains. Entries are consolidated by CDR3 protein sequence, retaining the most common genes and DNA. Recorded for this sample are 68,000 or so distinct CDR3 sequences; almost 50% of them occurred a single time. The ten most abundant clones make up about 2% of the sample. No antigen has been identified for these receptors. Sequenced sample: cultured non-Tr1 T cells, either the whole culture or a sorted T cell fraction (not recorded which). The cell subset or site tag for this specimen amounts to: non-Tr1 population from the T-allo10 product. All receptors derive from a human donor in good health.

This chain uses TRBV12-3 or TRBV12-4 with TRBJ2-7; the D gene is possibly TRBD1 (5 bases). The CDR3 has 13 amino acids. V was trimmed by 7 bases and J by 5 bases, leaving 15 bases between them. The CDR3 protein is CASTPHQGNEQYF. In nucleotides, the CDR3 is TGTGCCAGCACCCCGCATCAGGGTAACGAGCAGTACTTC.

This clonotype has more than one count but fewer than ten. CDR3 amino acids: CSAGGRATGELFF. In nucleotides, the CDR3 is TGCAGCGCCGGGGGCAGGGCCACCGGGGAGCTGTTTTTT. This chain joins TRBV29-1 and TRBJ2-2; possibly TRBD1 or TRBD2 for D (6 bases each). Per germline, CDR1 SQVTM and CDR2 ANQGSEA. The germline V and J ends were trimmed by 7 bases and 4 bases, with 13 bases remaining between them. The CDR3 extends over 13 amino acids.

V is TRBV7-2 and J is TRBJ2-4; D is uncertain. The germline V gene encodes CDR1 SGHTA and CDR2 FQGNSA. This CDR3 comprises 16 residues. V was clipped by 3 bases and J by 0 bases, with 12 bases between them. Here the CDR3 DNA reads TGTGCCAGCAGCTTTAAAGCTTCAGGAGCCAAAAACATTCAGTACTTC. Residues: CASSFKASGAKNIQYF.

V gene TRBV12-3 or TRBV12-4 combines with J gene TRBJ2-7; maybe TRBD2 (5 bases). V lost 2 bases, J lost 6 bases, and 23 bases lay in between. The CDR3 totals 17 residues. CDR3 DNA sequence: TGTGCCAGCAGTTTAACGTGGGCGGCCCAAGGGAGTGGCGAGCAGTACTTC. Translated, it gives CASSLTWAAQGSGEQYF.

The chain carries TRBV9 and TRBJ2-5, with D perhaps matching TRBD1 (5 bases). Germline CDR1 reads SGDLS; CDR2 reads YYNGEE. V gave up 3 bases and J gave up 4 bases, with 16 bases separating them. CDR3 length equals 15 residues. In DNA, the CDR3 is TGTGCCAGCAGCGAGAGCCTACAGGTGGGAGAGACCCAGTACTTC. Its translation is CASSESLQVGETQYF. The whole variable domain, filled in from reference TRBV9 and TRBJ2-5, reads DSGVTQTPKHLITATGQRVTLRCSPRSGDLSVYWYQQSLDQGLQFLIQYYNGEERAKGNILERFSAQQFPDLHSELNLSSLELGDSALYFCASSESLQVGETQYFGPGTRLLVL.

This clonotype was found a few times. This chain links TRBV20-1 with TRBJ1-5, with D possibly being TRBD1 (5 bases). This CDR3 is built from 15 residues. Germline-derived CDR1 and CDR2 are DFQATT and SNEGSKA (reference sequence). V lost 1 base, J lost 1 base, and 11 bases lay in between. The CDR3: CSARGARDSNQPQHF. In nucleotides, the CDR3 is TGCAGTGCTAGAGGGGCCCGGGACAGCAATCAGCCCCAGCATTTT.

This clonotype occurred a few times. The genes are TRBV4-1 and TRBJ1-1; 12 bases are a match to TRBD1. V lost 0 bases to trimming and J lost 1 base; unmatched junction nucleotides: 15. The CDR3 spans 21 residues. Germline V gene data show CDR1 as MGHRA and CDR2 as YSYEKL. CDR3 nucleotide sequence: TGCGCCAGCAGCCAAGAGACTGGGGACAGGGGGCTTAGGGGCCAGAACACTGAAGCTTTCTTT. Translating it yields CASSQETGDRGLRGQNTEAFF.

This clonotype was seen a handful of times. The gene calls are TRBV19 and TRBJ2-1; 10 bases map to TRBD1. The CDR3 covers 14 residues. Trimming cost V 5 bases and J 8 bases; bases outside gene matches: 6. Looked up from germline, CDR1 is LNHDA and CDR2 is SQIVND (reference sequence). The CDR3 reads CASSYRDRGHEQFF. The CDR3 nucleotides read TGTGCCAGTAGTTACCGGGACAGGGGTCATGAGCAGTTCTTC.

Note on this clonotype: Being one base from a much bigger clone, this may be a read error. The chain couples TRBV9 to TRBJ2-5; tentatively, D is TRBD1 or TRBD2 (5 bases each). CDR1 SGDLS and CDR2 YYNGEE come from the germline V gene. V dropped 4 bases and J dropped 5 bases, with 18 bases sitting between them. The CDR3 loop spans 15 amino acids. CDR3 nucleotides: TGTGCCAGCAGCATAGCTACTGGGACGGTGGAGACCCAGTACTTC. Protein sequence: CASSIATGTVETQYF.